This record concerns one T cell receptor beta chain sequence. Its antigen is still unknown. No quality values exist for individual bases; no much larger clone is one base distant. The source of the sample is a study of response to subunit inactivated influenza vaccine (dated by TCRdb to the late 2010s). Regarding the study in general: To follow how T cells responded to a trivalent subunit inactivated influenza vaccine, the researchers relied on deep quantitative profiling of the T cell receptor repertoire. Results the study describes overall, beyond this receptor: The authors proposed that each seasonal influenza vaccination may bring in only a limited number of new T cells.

Receptor libraries were prepared by RT-PCR. Reads for this sample came from an Illumina HiSeq 2500. The public reads were reprocessed in TCRdb via fastp at Q25 and MiXCR, keeping in-frame beta chains. A single entry per CDR3 protein holds the most common genes and DNA from its merged rows. In all, the sample holds roughly 540,000 distinct CDR3 sequences, and around 25% of those were seen once. The ten largest clones take up about 2.8% of the sample. After removal of 3 bases from V and 2 bases from J, the junction retains 5 bases not matched to a gene. Its CDR3 holds 17 amino acids, cysteine through phenylalanine. Just CDR3 DNA is preserved here, 51 bases in frame from base 1. The germline V gene provides CDR1 SGDLS and CDR2 YYNGEE. These data also formed part of another study, on T cells expressing NK-cell markers. The second study also describes: The TCR beta cDNA libraries were made using 5'RACE template switching, a step that added both a universal primer site and unique molecular identifiers. Eight donors provided sorted CD3+CD56+NKG2C+, CD3+CD56+NKG2C- and CD3+CD56-NKG2C+ T-cell subsets, whose TCR beta-chain repertoires were profiled. Among the eight sequenced donors, seven were HCMV-seropositive and one was HCMV-seronegative. To restrict sorting to alphabetaTCR-expressing T cells, an anti-gammadeltaTCR antibody was added in several experiments. In more than five donors, the dominant CD3+CD56+NKG2C+ clonotypes were found to rank among the top 10 CD8+ clonotypes and to make up roughly 1.0-7.5% of CD8+ T cells. Those dominant clonotypes were again the most abundant among CD3+CD56-NKG2C+ cells in a handful of donors, at 28.3-60.1%. It remained unclear whether the expanded NKG2C-expressing T cell clones were specific for HCMV antigens. All eight donors whose samples were sequenced were randomly selected healthy volunteers, three of them men and five women. HCMV serostatus was determined by detecting HCMV-specific IgG in serum with a commercial ELISA kit. Ficoll density gradient centrifugation was used to isolate peripheral blood mononuclear cells from blood. CD4+ and CD8+ T cells were isolated from PBMC by magnetic immunoseparation with Miltenyi isolation kits. cDNA synthesis was primed from the TCR beta constant segment, followed by two successive PCR amplification steps. Sequencing of the libraries produced 2 x 150 bp reads on Illumina HiSeq 2000/2500, MiSeq or NextSeq. Reads were demultiplexed and grouped by UMI with MIGEC, and clonotypes were assembled and quantified with MiTCR. To remove erroneous sequences, TCR cDNA sequences were retained only when supported by two or more reads. Downstream repertoire analysis used the tcR package, and clonotypes were matched across fractions by CDR3 nucleotide sequence plus V segment. VDJmatch was used to annotate antigen specificity against VDJdb, with one amino acid substitution in CDR3 permitted.

This clonotype originated in a man aged 50-60 years who received an inactivated influenza vaccine. Donor details come from another sample of the same person, matched by shared clones. In this chain, TRBV9 is recombined with TRBJ2-2; the central 12 bases match TRBD2. Sequencing was performed on CD4+ T cells sorted from PBMCs, taken 11 to 12 days after vaccination. The nucleotide sequence reads TGTGCCAGCAGCGGGACTAGCGGGGCCTCAAACACCGGGGAGCTGTTTTTT. This codes for CASSGTSGASNTGELFF.